This T cell receptor (beta chain) originates from a study of T cells expressing NK-cell markers. Notes on the study in general: The same clonotypes also predominated in the CD3+CD56-NKG2C+ fraction of a handful of donors. Roughly six donors showed dominant NKG2C+ clonotypes comprising roughly 1.0-7.0% of their CD8+ T cells.

The CDR3 sequence is 16 residues long. Germline CDR1 and CDR2: LGHNA and YNFKEQ. As regards this clonotype: Its target is not known.

One entry per CDR3 protein, without DNA, is what TCRdb gives after re-calling the 5' RACE reads. This listing includes fewer than 400,000 distinct CDR3 sequences. Sequencing used blood T cells: a sorted CD56 or NKG2C T cell subset, CD4+ or CD8+ T cells, or bulk PBMC T cells (not recorded which). This sequence was found in a man aged 18 to 69 in good health. This chain links TRBV4-2 with TRBJ2-7; the TCRdb D gene call, TRBD2, has no DNA to confirm it. The CDR3 protein is CASSQAPGLAGSEQYF.